This TCR beta chain was sequenced in a study of vaccination and CD4 T cells after COVID-19 (dated by TCRdb to between 2021 and 2023). With respect to the entire study: Convalescent patients had a positive SARS-CoV-2 result on nasal swab PCR, and of these patients, several had mild disease and one had severe disease. Post-vaccine blood samples were taken a median of around 70 days after the second vaccine dose, with a range of 14 to 241 days. The cultures were stimulated with overlapping spike peptide pools from SARS-CoV-2 and from the common cold coronaviruses HCoV-NL63, HCoV-OC43 and HCoV-229E. In more than eight COVID-19 convalescent patients and a few infection-naive healthy vaccine recipients, researchers compared the spike-specific CD4+ TCR repertoire from before mRNA vaccination with the repertoire from after. The convalescent cohort included six males and four females, with two Hispanic individuals, seven Caucasians, two Asians and one multiracial person. Post-COVID blood samples were collected from convalescent patients a median of around 96 days after diagnosis, with a range of roughly 30 to 170 days. Control cultures used a CEFX viral epitope pool as positive control, an HIV-1 Nef peptide pool as negative control, or no peptide. Participants got two doses of the Pfizer-BioNTech BNT162b2 vaccine (n=8) or two doses of the Moderna mRNA-1273 vaccine (n=2). Study-wide conclusions, independent of this receptor: An increase in the median number of SARS-CoV-2-reactive clonotypes from approximately 20 after infection to roughly 38 after vaccination was observed, but the change was not found to be significant. Among convalescent patients, a median about 86% of the SARS-CoV-2-reactive clones seen after vaccination appeared only after vaccination, which suggests priming specific to the vaccine. Of the vaccine-specific clones in convalescent patients, 304 of 307, or nearly all, reacted only to SARS-CoV-2 spike and did not cross-react with common cold coronaviruses. The study included relatively few convalescent patients and did not analyze early timepoints after natural infection.

As encoded in the germline V gene, CDR1 is SGHTA while CDR2 is FQGTGA. V has 5 bases trimmed and J has 6 bases trimmed; junction bases matching no gene number 8. From cysteine to phenylalanine, the CDR3 is 14 amino acids long. The CDR3 DNA has 42 bases and is translated from base 1. This clonotype was detected only once. No antigen is known for it. No quality values exist for individual bases; no much larger clone is one base distant. One read gives only weak evidence. Receptor amplification or capture employed PCR. At the Johns Hopkins FTIC core, DNA from the cultured CD4+ T cells underwent TCR sequencing with the Oncomine TCR Beta short-read assay. The QIAamp micro DNA kit was used to extract genomic DNA from the cultured CD4+ T cells. Oncomine TCR Beta libraries from cultured CD4+ T cells were pooled using unique dual indexes and sequenced on an Illumina iSeq 100. Processing in the source paper ran as follows. Non-productive sequences were removed, and CDR3s not starting with C, not ending with F or W, or shorter than 7 amino acids were discarded. Antigen-specific clonotypes were identified using the MANAFEST web application through comparison of peptide-stimulated wells with reference and other culture wells. Positive clones required FDR below 0.05, an odds ratio above 5, and productive frequency above 0.1% in at least two of three replicate wells. A clonotype counted as cross-reactive if it showed significant expansion both in the SARS-CoV-2 spike wells and in at least one common cold coronavirus spike condition. CDR3 homology was assessed with Levenshtein distances (stringdist) and unrooted phylogenetic trees (ape) in R version 3.6.1. The raw public data were reprocessed by TCRdb itself: fastp quality trimming at Q25, MiXCR clonotype calling, in-frame beta chains only. Entries that share a CDR3 protein sequence are merged under the most common genes and DNA. The V and J calls and clone size come from TCRdb's table, not from the authors' own analysis. This sample is represented by fewer than 10,000 distinct CDR3 sequences; just under 65% of them were singletons. More than 30% of the sample is taken by the ten largest.

The treatment or condition label of this sample denotes: approximately 10-day PBMC culture with coronavirus spike peptide pools or control peptides (ViraFEST assay). The ViraFEST assay was used in the study, in which antigen-specific T cells were expanded with peptide pools and expanded clonotypes were subsequently identified by TCR sequencing. The convalescent patients' positive SARS-CoV-2 PCR tests were from March to December 2020, which was before the Alpha, Beta and Delta variants emerged in the United States. Each well held under 2.5 million PBMCs cultured in IMDM containing approximately 5% human AB serum and approximately 9.4 IU/ml IL-2, with 9 to 10 ug/ml peptide pools added. On days 3 and 7, half of the culture medium was replaced with fresh IL-2-containing medium. After roughly 9 days of culture, CD4+ T cells were isolated by negative selection with the EasySep CD4+ T cell isolation kit. PBMCs were separated from whole blood using Ficoll-Paque Plus gradient centrifugation and then either used fresh or cryopreserved at -140C. Triplicate wells were generally used for each culture condition.

The source of this sequence is a human donor who had recovered from COVID-19. This sequence uses TRBV7-3 and TRBJ2-7; 9 central bases correspond to TRBD2. The sequencing sample was made of CD4+ T cells from blood, cultured in vitro. Here the CDR3 is given as CASSPRGLAGEQYF. The bases read TGTGCCAGCAGCCCACGGGGACTAGCTGGCGAGCAGTACTTC. Reference TRBV7-3 and TRBJ2-7 proteins supply the regions before and after the CDR3; the full variable domain is: GAGVSQTPSNKVTEKGKYVELRCDPISGHTALYWYRQSLGQGPEFLIYFQGTGAADDSGLPNDRFFAVRPEGSVSTLKIQRTERGDSAVYLCASSPRGLAGEQYFGPGTRLTVT.